The sequence of this T cell receptor (delta chain) was determined in a study of γδ T cells in repeated Plasmodium falciparum infection. Notes on the study in general: The Malian cohort came from a small rural village of predominantly one ethnic group.

Flow sorting of PBMC yielded separate Vgamma9/Vdelta2+ and Vdelta2-negative gammadelta T cell populations for bulk repertoire analysis. V was pared by 1 base and J by 4 bases, with 10 bases between. This CDR3 spans 14 amino acids. Germline CDR1 is TSWWSYY and CDR2 is QGS. At least ten counts were recorded for this clone. Its antigen remains unknown. TCRdb re-processed the multiplex PCR reads using CATT. The sample includes tens of thousands of delta-chain clones, over 0.9% seen only once; the top ten take around 9.6%. The TCR was taken from a pool of human donors (malaria-infected and uninfected, not separated). Sequenced: gamma-delta T cells from blood. This rearrangement joins TRDV1 to TRDJ1; maybe TRDD2 (5 bases). The CDR3 region is CALGEHGLLDKLIF. The CDR3 coding sequence is TGTGCTCTTGGGGAACATGGCCTTCTCGATAAACTCATCTTT.